These T cell receptor beta chains were read from a single sample in a study of siplizumab effects on memory and regulatory T cells. The method was immunoSEQ multiplex PCR; TCRdb's version includes in-frame clones alone and lacks a portion of them. This repertoire shows roughly 100,000 clones, 85% to 95% found once; its top ten account for more than 0.3%. The sequenced sample was CD4+ T cells sorted from blood. The receptors come from a human donor in good health. Both conserved end residues are part of each CDR3. Each record gives: J gene, clone size, D gene, V gene, CDR3 protein, CDR3 DNA. D genes are given only for firm matches. Clone sizes are given selectively: once, few, many, or a class where the clone is expanded.

J gene: TRBJ2-7; clone size: .; D gene: TRBD1; V gene: TRBV7-2; CDR3 protein: CASRDRDSNYEQYF; CDR3 DNA: TGTGCCAGCAGGGACCGGGACAGTAACTACGAGCAGTACTTC
J gene: TRBJ2-7; clone size: .; D gene: TRBD1; V gene: TRBV7-9; CDR3 protein: CASSLGGQGYEQYF; CDR3 DNA: TGTGCCAGCAGCTTAGGGGGACAGGGCTACGAGCAGTACTTC
J gene: TRBJ2-3; clone size: .; D gene: TRBD1; V gene: TRBV29-1; CDR3 protein: CSVARTGTTDTQYF; CDR3 DNA: TGCAGCGTTGCCCGGACAGGTACCACAGATACGCAGTATTTT
J gene: TRBJ2-5; clone size: .; D gene: .; V gene: TRBV4-2; CDR3 protein: CASSQGGGIGETQYF; CDR3 DNA: TGTGCCAGCAGCCAAGGGGGCGGAATCGGAGAGACCCAGTACTTC
J gene: TRBJ2-7; clone size: .; D gene: TRBD1; V gene: TRBV11-3; CDR3 protein: CASSSPGQRTYEQYF; CDR3 DNA: TGTGCCAGCAGCTCTCCGGGACAGCGGACCTACGAGCAGTACTTC
J gene: TRBJ2-1; clone size: .; D gene: TRBD2; V gene: TRBV7-3; CDR3 protein: CASSLLAGGGYNEQFF; CDR3 DNA: TGTGCCAGCAGCTTACTAGCGGGAGGCGGGTACAATGAGCAGTTCTTC
J gene: TRBJ1-1; clone size: .; D gene: TRBD1; V gene: TRBV5-5; CDR3 protein: CASSSQGRPEAFF; CDR3 DNA: TGTGCCAGCAGCTCACAGGGGCGCCCTGAAGCTTTCTTT
J gene: TRBJ1-1; clone size: .; D gene: .; V gene: TRBV19; CDR3 protein: CASRQMNTEAFF; CDR3 DNA: TGTGCCAGTAGACAGATGAACACTGAAGCTTTCTTT
J gene: TRBJ1-2; clone size: .; D gene: TRBD1; V gene: TRBV6-1; CDR3 protein: CASSESTGGYGYTF; CDR3 DNA: TGTGCCAGCAGTGAATCGACAGGGGGCTATGGCTACACCTTC
J gene: TRBJ2-3; clone size: .; D gene: .; V gene: TRBV7-2; CDR3 protein: CASSLAPAGTDTQYF; CDR3 DNA: TGTGCCAGCAGCTTAGCGCCAGCGGGCACAGATACGCAGTATTTT
J gene: TRBJ2-1; clone size: .; D gene: .; V gene: TRBV11-3; CDR3 protein: CASSRTGSSYNEQFF; CDR3 DNA: TGTGCCAGCAGCCGGACCGGGAGCTCCTACAATGAGCAGTTCTTC
J gene: TRBJ1-2; clone size: .; D gene: TRBD1; V gene: TRBV6-1; CDR3 protein: CASSADGQGPYGYTF; CDR3 DNA: TGTGCCAGCAGTGCCGATGGACAGGGGCCCTATGGCTACACCTTC
J gene: TRBJ1-2; clone size: .; D gene: .; V gene: TRBV25-1; CDR3 protein: CASLSFGSSGYTF; CDR3 DNA: TGTGCCAGCCTCTCATTCGGTTCCTCTGGCTACACCTTC
J gene: TRBJ2-7; clone size: once; D gene: .; V gene: TRBV5-5; CDR3 protein: CASLRSYTGTANYEQYF; CDR3 DNA: TGTGCCAGCCTAAGGTCTTATACCGGGACGGCCAACTACGAGCAGTACTTC
J gene: TRBJ2-2; clone size: .; D gene: TRBD2; V gene: TRBV4-1; CDR3 protein: CASRPLASNTGELFF; CDR3 DNA: TGCGCCAGCAGACCACTAGCGTCGAACACCGGGGAGCTGTTTTTT
J gene: TRBJ1-3; clone size: .; D gene: TRBD1; V gene: TRBV25-1; CDR3 protein: CASSAGQGAMGNTIYF; CDR3 DNA: TGTGCCAGCAGCGCTGGACAGGGGGCCATGGGAAACACCATATATTTT
J gene: TRBJ2-5; clone size: .; D gene: .; V gene: TRBV28; CDR3 protein: CASSLLPGGETQYF; CDR3 DNA: TGTGCCAGCAGTTTACTACCCGGGGGAGAGACCCAGTACTTC
J gene: TRBJ1-1; clone size: .; D gene: .; V gene: TRBV7-2; CDR3 protein: CASKTGLMNTEAFF; CDR3 DNA: TGTGCCAGCAAGACGGGGCTGATGAACACTGAAGCTTTCTTT
J gene: TRBJ2-5; clone size: .; D gene: TRBD2; V gene: TRBV5-3; CDR3 protein: CAIVAGPQETQYF; CDR3 DNA: TGTGCCATAGTAGCGGGGCCTCAAGAGACCCAGTACTTC
J gene: TRBJ1-6; clone size: .; D gene: .; V gene: TRBV13; CDR3 protein: CASSLRGIGSPLHF; CDR3 DNA: TGTGCCAGCAGCTTACGGGGGATAGGGTCACCCCTCCACTTT
J gene: TRBJ2-3; clone size: .; D gene: .; V gene: TRBV12-2; CDR3 protein: CASRLKLKDTDTQYF; CDR3 DNA: TGTGCAAGTCGCTTAAAACTAAAGGACACAGATACGCAGTATTTT
J gene: TRBJ2-1; clone size: .; D gene: TRBD2; V gene: TRBV5-5; CDR3 protein: CASSFLSGRANEQFF; CDR3 DNA: TGTGCCAGCAGCTTTCTGAGCGGGAGGGCCAATGAGCAGTTCTTC
J gene: TRBJ2-1; clone size: .; D gene: .; V gene: TRBV5-1; CDR3 protein: CASSSRGYNEQFF; CDR3 DNA: TGCGCCAGCAGCTCCCGGGGGTACAATGAGCAGTTCTTC